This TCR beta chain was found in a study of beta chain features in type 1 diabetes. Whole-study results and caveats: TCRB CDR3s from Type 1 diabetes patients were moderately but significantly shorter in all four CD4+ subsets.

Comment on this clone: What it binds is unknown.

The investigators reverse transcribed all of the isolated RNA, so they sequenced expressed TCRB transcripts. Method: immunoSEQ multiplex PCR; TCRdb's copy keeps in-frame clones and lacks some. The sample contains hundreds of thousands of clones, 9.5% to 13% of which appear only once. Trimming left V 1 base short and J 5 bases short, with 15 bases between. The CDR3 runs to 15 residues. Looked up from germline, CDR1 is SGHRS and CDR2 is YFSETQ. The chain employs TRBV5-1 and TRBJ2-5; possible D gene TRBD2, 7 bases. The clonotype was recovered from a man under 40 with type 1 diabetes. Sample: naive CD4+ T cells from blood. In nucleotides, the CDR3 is TGCGCCAGCAGCTTGACCGGAGGGGGGGTGGAGACCCAGTACTTC. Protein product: CASSLTGGGVETQYF.